This entry lists 9 T cell receptor beta chains sequenced from one sample in a study of OX40 agonist ivuxolimab in advanced cancers. Method: immunoSEQ multiplex PCR; TCRdb's copy keeps in-frame clones and lacks some. The sample yields nearly 25,000 clones, approximately 90% seen once. Here the sequenced sample was CD4+ or CD8+ T cells sorted from blood, taken in a trial of the OX40 agonist ivuxolimab. The receptors derive from an adult with an advanced solid tumor such as melanoma, head and neck, liver or kidney cancer.

The rearrangement uses TRBV11-2 and TRBJ1-6; D unclear. This CDR3 region has 17 residues. Trimming removed 1 base from V and 8 bases from J, with 18 bases in between. CDR1 SGHAT and CDR2 FQNNGV come from the germline V gene. CDR3 in amino acids: CASSLGRGRSPYSPLHF. CDR3 DNA sequence: TGTGCCAGCAGCTTAGGACGCGGCAGGTCGCCATATTCACCCCTCCACTTT.

V and J are TRBV27 and TRBJ1-6, with 7 bases fitting TRBD1. Looked up from germline, CDR1 is MNHEY and CDR2 is SMNVEV (reference sequence). Trimming removed 5 bases from V and 8 bases from J; junction bases left unmatched: 6. CDR3 length equals 14 residues. The CDR3 spells CASSPRDSYSPLHF. The CDR3 DNA sequence: TGTGCCAGCAGTCCTAGGGACAGCTATTCACCCCTCCACTTT.

This clone was seen just once. This rearrangement joins TRBV5-6 to TRBJ2-1; D call uncertain. Germline V gene lookup returns CDR1 SGHDT and CDR2 YYEEEE. Trimming stripped 0 bases from V and 2 bases from J, with 9 bases between. CDR3 length: 15 residues. CDR3 sequence reads: CASSLDGYAYNEQFF. CDR3 in DNA: TGTGCCAGCAGCTTGGACGGCTATGCCTACAATGAGCAGTTCTTC.

The CDR3 protein is CAWGRAPYNSPLHF. In nucleotides, the CDR3 is TGTGCCTGGGGCCGGGCCCCCTATAATTCACCCCTCCACTTT. The V gene is TRBV30, the J gene TRBJ1-6; no reliable D call. Germline values: CDR1 GTSNPN, CDR2 SVGIG (reference sequence). This CDR3 region has 14 residues. The V and J ends lost 5 bases and 2 bases respectively, with 10 bases between them.

This chain links TRBV6-1 with TRBJ2-6; no reliable D call. V lost 1 base, J lost 1 base, and 8 bases lay in between. The CDR3 is made up of 16 amino acids. Germline loops: CDR1 MNHNS, CDR2 SASEGT. CDR3 loop: CASSEGTQSGANVLTF. CDR3 nucleotides: TGTGCCAGCAGTGAAGGGACCCAATCTGGGGCCAACGTCCTGACTTTC.

The chain links TRBV6-5 to TRBJ1-5; D is undetermined. The length of the CDR3 is 15 residues. Trimming removed 7 bases from V and 4 bases from J, with 17 bases in between. Germline values: CDR1 MNHEY, CDR2 SVGAGI. CDR3 DNA: TGTGCCAGCAAGTTAGGAGTAGGCGGGAATCAGCCCCAGCATTTT. It yields the protein CASKLGVGGNQPQHF.

The V gene is TRBV5-5, the J gene TRBJ2-3, with D unclear. V lost 0 bases to trimming and J lost 2 bases, with 1 base between them. This CDR3 spans 12 amino acids. Germline CDR1 SGHKS, CDR2 YYEKEE (reference sequence). The CDR3 here is CASSLDTDTQYF. In DNA form, the CDR3 reads TGTGCCAGCAGCTTGGACACAGATACGCAGTATTTT.

V usage is TRBV20-1 and J usage is TRBJ2-5; the D gene is possibly TRBD1 (6 bases). CDR3 length: 11 residues. Germline CDR1 is DFQATT and CDR2 is SNEGSKA (reference sequence). Trimming removed 4 bases at V and 5 bases at J, with 8 bases between. This CDR3 reads CSATQGETQYF. The CDR3 nucleotides read TGCAGTGCTACGCAGGGGGAGACCCAGTACTTC.

This clone was detected only once. This sequence joins TRBV2 and TRBJ2-7; D gene unclear. Trimming removed 6 bases at V and 0 bases at J, with 9 bases between. This CDR3 is 13 amino acids long. Germline lookup yields CDR1 SNHLY and CDR2 FYNNEI. The CDR3 region has the DNA TGTGCCAGCAGCTCGGGTGTCTCCTACGAGCAGTACTTC. This gives the protein CASSSGVSYEQYF.